This paragraph reports one TCR beta chain. The CDR3 contains 13 residues. In germline, CDR1 is KGHDR, CDR2 SFDVKD. The V end lost 7 bases, the J end lost 0 bases, and 6 bases lay between the germline ends. Sequenced by immunoSEQ multiplex PCR; TCRdb stores in-frame clones only, minus some. Here the sample spans fewer than 400,000 clones, 90% to 95% being singletons. This specimen belongs to a study of blood T cell repertoires in COVID-19. This receptor was taken from a woman in her 30s who had been exposed to COVID-19. V gene TRBV24-1 combines with J gene TRBJ1-5, with a weak D call TRBD1 (5 bases). The specimen was PBMCs or T cells enriched from blood (not recorded which). The CDR3 nucleotides read TGTGCCACCAGGCAGGGTAGCAATCAGCCCCAGCATTTT. Amino acids: CATRQGSNQPQHF.